This TCR beta chain was recorded in a study of cytomegalovirus exposure and HLA in healthy donors. Both 60 Vbeta primers and 13 Jbeta primers went into the PCR. TCRdb's copy holds only in-frame clones and misses some; the assay was immunoSEQ multiplex PCR. The sample holds 100,000 to 150,000 clones. A word on this clone: Its antigen remains unknown.

The germline V gene encodes CDR1 MDHEN and CDR2 SYDVKM. The CDR3 loop spans 14 amino acids. J lost 6 bases, V lost 8 bases, and 11 bases had no gene match. Notes on the study in general: A later analysis found most CMV-associated TCR beta chains apparently HLA-restricted.

This rearrangement joins TRBV28 to TRBJ1-2; 8 positions match TRBD1. Material for sequencing was PBMCs. This TCR was sampled from a woman aged 40-49 years in good health and CMV-seronegative. CDR3: CASVYRGGFDGYTF. DNA of the CDR3: TGTGCCAGCGTATACAGGGGGGGTTTTGATGGCTACACCTTC.